This TCR beta chain was captured in a study of T-cell memory formation after mild COVID-19. The table lists this clonotype with a few counts. The 5'RACE method, run with constant-segment primers, produced TCR alpha and TCR beta cDNA libraries (carrying sample barcodes and UMIs). MiXCR, run by TCRdb on the 5' RACE reads, gives a single entry per CDR3 protein. The sample consists of just over 350,000 distinct CDR3 sequences, around 14% of them appearing once. The V gene's germline CDR1 is SEHNR and CDR2 FQNEAQ (reference sequence). The CDR3 spans 14 residues. The V gene lost 1 base and the J gene lost 3 bases, with 6 bases spanning the gap.

Sequenced input: PBMCs or a T cell subset sorted from them (not recorded which). The chain employs TRBV7-9 and TRBJ1-4; D not resolved. This clonotype was sampled from a man aged 18 to 35 who had mild COVID-19 (a few samples of this study predate the infection). Cell type and time point are not known. CDR3 residues: CASSLVVANEKLFF. CDR3 nucleotide sequence: TGTGCCAGCAGCTTAGTGGTGGCTAATGAAAAACTGTTTTTT. The full variable domain, in which reference TRBV7-9 and TRBJ1-4 provide the parts outside the CDR3, is DTGVSQNPRHKITKRGQNVTFRCDPISEHNRLYWYRQTLGQGPEFLTYFQNEAQLEKSRLLSDRFSAERPKGSFSTLEIQRTEQGDSAMYLCASSLVVANEKLFFGSGTQLSVL.